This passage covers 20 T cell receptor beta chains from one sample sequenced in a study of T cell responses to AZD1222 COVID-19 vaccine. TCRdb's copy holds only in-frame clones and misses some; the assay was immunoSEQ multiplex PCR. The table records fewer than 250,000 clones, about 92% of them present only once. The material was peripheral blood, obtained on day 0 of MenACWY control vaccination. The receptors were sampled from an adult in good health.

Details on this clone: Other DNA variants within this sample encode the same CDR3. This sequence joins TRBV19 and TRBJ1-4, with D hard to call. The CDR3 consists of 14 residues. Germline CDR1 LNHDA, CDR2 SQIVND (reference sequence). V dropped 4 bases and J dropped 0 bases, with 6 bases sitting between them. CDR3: CASSRGTTNEKLFF. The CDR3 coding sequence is TGTGCCAGTAGTAGAGGGACAACTAATGAAAAACTGTTTTTT.

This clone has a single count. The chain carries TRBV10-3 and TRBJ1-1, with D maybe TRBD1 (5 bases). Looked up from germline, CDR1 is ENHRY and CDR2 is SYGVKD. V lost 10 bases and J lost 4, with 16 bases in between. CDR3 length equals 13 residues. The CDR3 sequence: CASRYGAGTEAFF. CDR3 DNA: TGTGCCAGTCGCTATGGGGCGGGCACTGAAGCTTTCTTT.

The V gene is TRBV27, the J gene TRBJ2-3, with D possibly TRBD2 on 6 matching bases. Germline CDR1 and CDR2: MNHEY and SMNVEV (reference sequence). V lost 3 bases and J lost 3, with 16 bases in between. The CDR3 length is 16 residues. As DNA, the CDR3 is TGTGCCAGCAGTTTTGGGGAGGATATACCTACAGATACGCAGTATTTT. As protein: CASSFGEDIPTDTQYF.

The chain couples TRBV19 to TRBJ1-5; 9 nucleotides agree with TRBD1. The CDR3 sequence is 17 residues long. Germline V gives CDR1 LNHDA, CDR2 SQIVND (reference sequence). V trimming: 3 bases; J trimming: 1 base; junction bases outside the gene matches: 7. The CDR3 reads CASSIAQGAWSNQPQHF. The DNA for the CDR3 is TGTGCCAGTAGTATTGCACAGGGGGCCTGGAGCAATCAGCCCCAGCATTTT.

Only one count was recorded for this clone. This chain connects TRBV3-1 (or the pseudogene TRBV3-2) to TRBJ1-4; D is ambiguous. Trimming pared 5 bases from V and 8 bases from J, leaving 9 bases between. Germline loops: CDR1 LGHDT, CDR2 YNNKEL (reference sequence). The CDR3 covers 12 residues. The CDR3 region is CASSNLNEKLFF. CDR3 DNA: TGTGCCAGCAGCAACCTTAACGAAAAACTGTTTTTT.

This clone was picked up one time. The CDR3 DNA follows: TGTGCCAGCAGTGAAGCCCCACAAGAGACCCAGTACTTC. This gives the protein CASSEAPQETQYF. The chain links TRBV6-1 to TRBJ2-5; no firm D call. CDR1 is MNHNS and CDR2 is SASEGT in the germline V gene. V lost 0 bases to trimming and J lost 2 bases, with 4 bases between them. The CDR3 is 13 amino acids.

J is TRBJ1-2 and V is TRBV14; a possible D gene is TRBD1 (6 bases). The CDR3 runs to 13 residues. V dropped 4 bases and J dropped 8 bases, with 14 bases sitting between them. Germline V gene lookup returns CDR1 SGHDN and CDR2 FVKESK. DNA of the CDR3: TGTGCCAGCAGCCTGGGGGCGGGGAGAGGCTACACCTTC. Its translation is CASSLGAGRGYTF.

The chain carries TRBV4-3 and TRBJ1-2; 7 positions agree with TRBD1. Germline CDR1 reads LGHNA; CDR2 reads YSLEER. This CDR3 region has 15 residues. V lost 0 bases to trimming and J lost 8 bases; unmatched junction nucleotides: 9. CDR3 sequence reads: CASSQETGALAGYTF. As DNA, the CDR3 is TGCGCCAGCAGCCAAGAAACAGGGGCGTTGGCGGGCTACACCTTC.

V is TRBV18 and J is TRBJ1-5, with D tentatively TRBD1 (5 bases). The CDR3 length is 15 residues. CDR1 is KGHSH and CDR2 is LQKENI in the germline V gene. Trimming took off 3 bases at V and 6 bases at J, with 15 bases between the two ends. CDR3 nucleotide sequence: TGTGCCAGCTCACCCGGGACGGTCGGAGGTCAGCCCCAGCATTTT. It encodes CASSPGTVGGQPQHF.

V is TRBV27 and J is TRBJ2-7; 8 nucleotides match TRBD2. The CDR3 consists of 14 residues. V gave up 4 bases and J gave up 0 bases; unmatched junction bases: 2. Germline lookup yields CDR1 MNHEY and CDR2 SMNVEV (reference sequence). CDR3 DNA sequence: TGTGCCAGCAGTTGGAGCGGGAGCTCCTACGAGCAGTACTTC. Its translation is CASSWSGSSYEQYF.

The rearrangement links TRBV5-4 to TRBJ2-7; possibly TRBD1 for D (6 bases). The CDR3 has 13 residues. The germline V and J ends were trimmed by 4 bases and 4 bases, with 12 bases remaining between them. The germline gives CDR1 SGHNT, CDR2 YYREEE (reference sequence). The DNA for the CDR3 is TGTGCCAGCAGCGTACCCCAGGGGTACGAGCAGTACTTC. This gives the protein CASSVPQGYEQYF.

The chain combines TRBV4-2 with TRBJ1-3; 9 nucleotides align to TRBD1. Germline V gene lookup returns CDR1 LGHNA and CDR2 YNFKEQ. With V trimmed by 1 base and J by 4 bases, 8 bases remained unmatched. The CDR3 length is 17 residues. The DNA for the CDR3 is TGTGCCAGCAGCCAAGTTAATACAGGGGGCACAGGAAACACCATATATTTT. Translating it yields CASSQVNTGGTGNTIYF.

The chain's CDR3 is CASSPQVSYSNQPQHF. The CDR3 bases are TGTGCCAGCTCACCACAGGTTTCCTATAGCAATCAGCCCCAGCATTTT. The chain employs TRBV18 and TRBJ1-5; D is ambiguous. The germline V gene has CDR1 KGHSH and CDR2 LQKENI. Between the trimmed V and J ends, which lost 1 base and 0 bases, there was a span of 10 bases. The CDR3 sequence is 16 residues long.

The CDR3 spells CASMPGGAVYGYTF. The CDR3 bases are TGTGCCAGCATGCCAGGGGGCGCGGTCTATGGCTACACCTTC. V gene TRBV6-6 combines with J gene TRBJ1-2, with TRBD1 matching over 8 bases. The germline gives CDR1 MNHNY, CDR2 SVGAGI (reference sequence). V lost 7 bases to trimming and J lost 4 bases; unmatched junction nucleotides: 8. There are 14 residues in the CDR3.

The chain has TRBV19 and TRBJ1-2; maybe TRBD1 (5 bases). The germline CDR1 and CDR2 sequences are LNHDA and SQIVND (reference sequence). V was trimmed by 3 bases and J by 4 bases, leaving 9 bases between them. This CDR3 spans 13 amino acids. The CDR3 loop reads CASSIDSSYGYTF. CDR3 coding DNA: TGTGCCAGTAGTATCGACAGCAGCTATGGCTACACCTTC.

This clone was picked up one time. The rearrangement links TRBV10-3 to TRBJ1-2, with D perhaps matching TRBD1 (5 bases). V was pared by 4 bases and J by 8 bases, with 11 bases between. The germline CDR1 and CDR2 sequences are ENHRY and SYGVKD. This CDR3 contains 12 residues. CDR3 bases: TGTGCCATCAGTGCGCAGGGTGGAGGCTACACCTTC. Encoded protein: CAISAQGGGYTF.

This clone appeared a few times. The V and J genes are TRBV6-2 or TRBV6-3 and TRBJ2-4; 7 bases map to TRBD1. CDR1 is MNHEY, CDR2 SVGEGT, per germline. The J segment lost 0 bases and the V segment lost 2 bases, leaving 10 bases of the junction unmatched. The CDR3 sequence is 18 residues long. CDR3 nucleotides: TGTGCCAGCAGTTACAAGACAGGGTATGGGTTAGCCAAAAACATTCAGTACTTC. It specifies CASSYKTGYGLAKNIQYF.

Here the CDR3 reads CASRRGPGKETQYF. CDR3 DNA sequence: TGTGCCAGCCGAAGAGGGCCAGGGAAAGAGACCCAGTACTTC. The rearrangement joins TRBV6-5 to TRBJ2-5; D possibly uses TRBD1 or TRBD2 (5 bases each). CDR1 is MNHEY, CDR2 SVGAGI, per germline. CDR3 length: 14 residues. V dropped 8 bases and J dropped 3 bases, with 16 bases sitting between them.

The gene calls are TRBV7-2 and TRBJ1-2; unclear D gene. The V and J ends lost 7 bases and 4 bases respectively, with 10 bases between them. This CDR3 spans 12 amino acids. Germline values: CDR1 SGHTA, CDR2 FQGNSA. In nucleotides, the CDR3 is TGTGCCAGCACCCCGCGCCCCTATGGCTACACCTTC. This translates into CASTPRPYGYTF. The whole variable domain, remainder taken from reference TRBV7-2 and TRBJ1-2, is GAGVSQSPSNKVTEKGKDVELRCDPISGHTALYWYRQSLGQGLEFLIYFQGNSAPDKSGLPSDRFSAERTGGSVSTLTIQRTQQEDSAVYLCASTPRPYGYTFGSGTRLTVV.

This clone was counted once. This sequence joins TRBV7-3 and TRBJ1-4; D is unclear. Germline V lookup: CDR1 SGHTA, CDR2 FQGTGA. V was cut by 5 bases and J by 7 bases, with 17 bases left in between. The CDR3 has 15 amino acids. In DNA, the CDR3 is TGTGCCAGCAGCCTCCCGGAGGTCCCGGGTGAAAAACTGTTTTTT. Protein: CASSLPEVPGEKLFF.